This T cell receptor beta chain appears in the sequencing data of a study of cytomegalovirus exposure and HLA in healthy donors. Study-wide points: In a later analysis, DRB1 alleles had the most associated TCRs; HLA-C alleles the fewest. Researchers catalogued about 150 TCR beta chains as cytomegalovirus-associated. Some public TCRs appeared in many individuals, while most sequences were rare.

The sample holds a few counts of this clone. The antigen is not known. This CDR3 contains 14 residues. Germline-derived CDR1 and CDR2 are SEHNR and FQNEAQ (reference sequence). V lost 5 bases to trimming and J lost 5 bases; unmatched junction nucleotides: 6. In the PCR, 60 Vbeta and 13 Jbeta primers were used. TCRdb's table, derived via immunoSEQ multiplex PCR, lists solely in-frame clones and lacks some. There are more than 80,000 clones in the sample; over 75% occur only once, and roughly 3.9% lies in the top ten. This sequence joins TRBV7-9 and TRBJ1-2, with 9 bases fitting TRBD1. Sequencing input: PBMCs. This receptor was identified in a man in his sixties in good health and CMV-seronegative. The CDR3 is CASSITTGGYGYTF. The CDR3, as DNA: TGTGCCAGCAGCATAACGACAGGGGGGTATGGCTACACCTTC.